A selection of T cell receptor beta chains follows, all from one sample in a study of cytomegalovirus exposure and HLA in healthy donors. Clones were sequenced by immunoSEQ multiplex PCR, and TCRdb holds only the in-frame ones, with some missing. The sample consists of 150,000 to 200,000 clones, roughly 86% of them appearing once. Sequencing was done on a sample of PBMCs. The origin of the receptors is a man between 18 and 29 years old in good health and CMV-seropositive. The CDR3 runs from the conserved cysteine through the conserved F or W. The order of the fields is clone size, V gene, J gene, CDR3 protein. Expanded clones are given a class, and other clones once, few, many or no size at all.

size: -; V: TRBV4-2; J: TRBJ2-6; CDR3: CASSQGTSASGANVLTF
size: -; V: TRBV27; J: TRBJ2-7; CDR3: CASSLMAGGPTGEQYF
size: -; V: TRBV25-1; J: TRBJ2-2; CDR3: CATEGTGELFF
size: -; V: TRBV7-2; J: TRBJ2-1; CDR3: CASSSRQESYNEQFF
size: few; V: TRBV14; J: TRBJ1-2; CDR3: CASSQDRWGSNYGYTF
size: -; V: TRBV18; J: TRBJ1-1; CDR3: CASSPRDRWGPEAFF
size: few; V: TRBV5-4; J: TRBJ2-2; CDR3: CATSKAGTSGSYTGELFF
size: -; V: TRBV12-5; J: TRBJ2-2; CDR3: CASGFVGVNTGELFF
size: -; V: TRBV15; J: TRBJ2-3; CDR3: CATSRDRETDTQYF
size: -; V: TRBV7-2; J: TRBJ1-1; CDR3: CASSLVSSTEAFF
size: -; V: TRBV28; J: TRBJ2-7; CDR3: CASSLRTGGLEQYF
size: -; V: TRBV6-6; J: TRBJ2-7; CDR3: CASSIVDRVEQYF
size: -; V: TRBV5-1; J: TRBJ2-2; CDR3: CASSSRTGDTGELFF
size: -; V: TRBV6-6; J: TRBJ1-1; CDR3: CASSYIGGGFTEAFF
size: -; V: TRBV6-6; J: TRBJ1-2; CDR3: CASRGHGVNYGYTF
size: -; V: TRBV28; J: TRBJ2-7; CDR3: CASSFPRRDRIYSYEQYF
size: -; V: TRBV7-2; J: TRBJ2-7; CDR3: CASSSGGGQSYEQYF
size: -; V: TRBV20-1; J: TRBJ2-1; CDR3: CSARDLKQFF
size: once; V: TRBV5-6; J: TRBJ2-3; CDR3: CASSLNGYTDTQYF
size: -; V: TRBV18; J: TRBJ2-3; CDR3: CASSRGQGADTQYF
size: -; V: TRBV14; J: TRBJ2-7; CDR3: CASSQDLYYEQYF
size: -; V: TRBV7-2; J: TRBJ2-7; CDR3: CASSSAGQGYEQYF
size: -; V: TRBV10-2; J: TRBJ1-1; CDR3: CASRAMNTEAFF
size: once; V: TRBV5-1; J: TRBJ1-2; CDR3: CASSLGQSYGYTF
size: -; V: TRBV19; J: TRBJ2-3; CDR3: CASSIPTGDTQYF
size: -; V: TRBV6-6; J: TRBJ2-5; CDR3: CASSPPGGRVETQYF
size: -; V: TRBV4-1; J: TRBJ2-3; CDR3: CASSQVGGESTDTQYF
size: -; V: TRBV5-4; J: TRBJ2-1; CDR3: CASSLEGAGWNEQFF